These 15 T cell receptor beta chains were all obtained from the same sample, sequenced in a study of control samples from healthy donors and cancer patients. Profiling relied on immunoSEQ multiplex PCR, and the TCRdb table lists in-frame clones only, not all of them. The sample carries about 130,000 clones, about 93% recorded once. The sample was blood. The origin of the receptors is a man aged 18 to 35 in good health.

CDR3 region: CASRTTGTGNTIYF. CDR3 DNA: TGTGCCAGCAGGACTACAGGGACAGGAAACACCATATATTTT. V gene TRBV6-5 combines with J gene TRBJ1-3; tentatively, D is TRBD1 (6 bases). The CDR3 contains 14 residues. The V end lost 6 bases, the J end lost 4 bases, and 13 bases lay between the germline ends. Germline V gene lookup returns CDR1 MNHEY and CDR2 SVGAGI.

The rearrangement links TRBV28 to TRBJ2-1; 12 bases are a match to TRBD2. Trimming took 0 bases from V and 7 from J; bases not matched to a gene: 7. CDR1 is MDHEN and CDR2 is SYDVKM in the germline V gene. CDR3 length equals 17 residues. CDR3 amino acids: CASSLWSLAGGGNEQFF. CDR3 in DNA: TGTGCCAGCAGTTTATGGTCACTAGCGGGGGGAGGTAATGAGCAGTTCTTC.

This chain joins TRBV29-1 and TRBJ2-1, with 13 bases lining up with TRBD2. CDR3 length: 18 residues. The J segment lost 1 base and the V segment lost 8 bases, leaving 14 bases of the junction unmatched. CDR1 SQVTM and CDR2 ANQGSEA come from the germline V gene. The CDR3 here is CSSKVLAGGPESYNEQFF. The CDR3 DNA reads as TGCAGCTCCAAAGTACTAGCGGGAGGGCCTGAATCCTACAATGAGCAGTTCTTC.

This chain joins TRBV7-9 and TRBJ1-6; D call uncertain. The V end was cut by 0 bases, the J end by 3 bases, with 6 bases between. Per germline, CDR1 SEHNR and CDR2 FQNEAQ (reference sequence). There are 15 residues in the CDR3. CDR3 in amino acids: CASSLARSYNSPLHF. The CDR3 region has the DNA TGTGCCAGCAGCTTAGCTCGGAGCTATAATTCACCCCTCCACTTT. The whole variable domain, filled in from reference TRBV7-9 and TRBJ1-6, reads DTGVSQNPRHKITKRGQNVTFRCDPISEHNRLYWYRQTLGQGPEFLTYFQNEAQLEKSRLLSDRFSAERPKGSFSTLEIQRTEQGDSAMYLCASSLARSYNSPLHFGNGTRLTVT.

The V call is TRBV11-3, the J call TRBJ1-6; tentatively, D is TRBD1 (6 bases). Germline V lookup: CDR1 SGHNT, CDR2 YENEEA. V lost 2 bases and J lost 13, with 12 bases in between. The CDR3 is made up of 13 amino acids. CDR3 loop: CASSLNREHPLHF. DNA of the CDR3: TGTGCCAGCAGCTTAAACAGGGAGCATCCCCTCCACTTT.

The chain is built from TRBV6-1 and TRBJ1-2; D gene ambiguous. V lost 2 bases and J lost 3, with 16 bases in between. There are 16 residues in the CDR3. Germline CDR1 and CDR2: MNHNS and SASEGT. The CDR3 DNA reads as TGTGCCAGCAGTGAACCGGGCCGCAGCTCCGACTATGGCTACACCTTC. This gives the protein CASSEPGRSSDYGYTF.

The chain recombines TRBV5-1 with TRBJ2-1; 11 bases match TRBD2. Unmatched junction bases numbered 4, after V lost 6 bases and J lost 2 bases. Germline lookup yields CDR1 SGHRS and CDR2 YFSETQ. This CDR3 has 15 amino acids. The DNA for the CDR3 is TGCGCCAGCACAACTAGCGGGAGACCCTACAATGAGCAGTTCTTC. It yields the protein CASTTSGRPYNEQFF.

The rearrangement links TRBV30 to TRBJ1-3; the match to TRBD1 covers 7 bases. V lost 2 bases to trimming and J lost 7 bases; unmatched junction nucleotides: 5. The CDR3 is 13 residues long. Per the germline V gene, CDR1 is GTSNPN and CDR2 is SVGIG (reference sequence). The CDR3, as DNA: TGTGCCTGGAGTCTGGCAGGGGGGAACACCATATATTTT. It yields the protein CAWSLAGGNTIYF.

V gene TRBV7-3 combines with J gene TRBJ2-7; D gene uncertain. CDR3 length: 13 amino acids. The V end lost 2 bases, the J end lost 3 bases, and 8 bases lay between the germline ends. Germline values: CDR1 SGHTA, CDR2 FQGTGA. The CDR3 sequence: CASSLSNSYEQYF. The CDR3 DNA sequence: TGTGCCAGCAGCTTATCAAACAGCTACGAGCAGTACTTC.

The rearrangement uses TRBV9 and TRBJ1-6; D is uncertain. V was shortened by 3 bases and J by 3 bases, with 10 bases between the two germline ends. The CDR3 loop spans 15 amino acids. CDR1 and CDR2 (germline): SGDLS, YYNGEE. This CDR3 reads CASSGGGLYNSPLHF. The CDR3 nucleotides read TGTGCCAGCAGCGGGGGAGGGCTCTATAATTCACCCCTCCACTTT.

CDR3 loop: CASSPDRFVNTEAFF. In DNA, the CDR3 is TGCGCCAGCAGCCCGGATAGGTTCGTGAACACTGAAGCTTTCTTT. The J gene is TRBJ1-1, the V gene TRBV5-1; D is uncertain. Germline V gene lookup returns CDR1 SGHRS and CDR2 YFSETQ. V was shortened by 4 bases and J by 0 bases, with 13 bases between the two germline ends. This CDR3 contains 15 residues.

V is TRBV19 and J is TRBJ1-5; D is undetermined. The V gene's germline CDR1 is LNHDA and CDR2 SQIVND (reference sequence). The germline V and J ends were trimmed by 6 bases and 0 bases, with 12 bases remaining between them. The CDR3 contains 15 residues. CDR3 in amino acids: CASSYGIYSNQPQHF. The CDR3 bases are TGTGCCAGTAGCTATGGGATCTATAGCAATCAGCCCCAGCATTTT.

The rearrangement links TRBV7-9 to TRBJ2-2, with 7 nucleotides matching TRBD1. The CDR3 spans 15 residues. Germline V gene lookup returns CDR1 SEHNR and CDR2 FQNEAQ (reference sequence). J was trimmed by 4 bases and V by 5 bases; bases with no gene match: 7. CDR3 amino acids: CASSPGGSITGELFF. CDR3 nucleotide sequence: TGTGCCAGCAGCCCAGGGGGTTCGATCACCGGGGAGCTGTTTTTT. The full variable domain, completed using reference TRBV7-9 and TRBJ2-2, is DTGVSQNPRHKITKRGQNVTFRCDPISEHNRLYWYRQTLGQGPEFLTYFQNEAQLEKSRLLSDRFSAERPKGSFSTLEIQRTEQGDSAMYLCASSPGGSITGELFFGEGSRLTVL.

This clone was detected once. The chain is built from TRBV4-3 and TRBJ1-1; D is unclear. The CDR3 extends over 15 amino acids. Trimming cost V 1 base and J 7 bases, with 16 bases left between them. CDR1 and CDR2 (germline): LGHNA, YSLEER. The CDR3 nucleotides read TGCGCCAGCAGCCAAGGTCAGGCTCCTAGTAATGAAGCTTTCTTT. Protein sequence: CASSQGQAPSNEAFF.

The chain has TRBV3-1 (or the pseudogene TRBV3-2) and TRBJ1-6; possible D gene TRBD1, 5 bases. The germline V gene has CDR1 LGHDT and CDR2 YNNKEL (reference sequence). CDR3 length: 15 amino acids. V lost 8 bases and J 4 bases, leaving 15 bases between the germline ends. The CDR3 region has the DNA TGTGCCAGCCGGGAAGTTGAGGGGTATAATTCACCCCTCCACTTT. Amino acid sequence: CASREVEGYNSPLHF.